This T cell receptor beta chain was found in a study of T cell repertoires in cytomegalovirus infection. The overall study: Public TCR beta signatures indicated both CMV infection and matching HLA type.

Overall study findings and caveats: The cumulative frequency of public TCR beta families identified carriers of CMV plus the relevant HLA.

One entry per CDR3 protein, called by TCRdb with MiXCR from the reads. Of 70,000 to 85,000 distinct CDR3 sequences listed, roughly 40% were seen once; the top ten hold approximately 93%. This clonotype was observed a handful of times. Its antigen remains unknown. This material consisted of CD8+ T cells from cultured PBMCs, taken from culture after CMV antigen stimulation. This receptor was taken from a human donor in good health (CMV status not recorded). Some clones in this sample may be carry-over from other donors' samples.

CDR3 in amino acids: CATSTPEDGNTGELFF. CDR3 coding DNA: TGTGCCACCAGTACCCCGGAGGACGGGAACACCGGGGAGCTGTTTTTT. The rearrangement joins TRBV24-1 to TRBJ2-2, with D possibly matching TRBD2 (5 bases). CDR3 length: 16 residues. The ends were cut back, 6 bases at V and 1 base at J, with 14 bases in the middle. In germline, CDR1 is KGHDR, CDR2 SFDVKD.